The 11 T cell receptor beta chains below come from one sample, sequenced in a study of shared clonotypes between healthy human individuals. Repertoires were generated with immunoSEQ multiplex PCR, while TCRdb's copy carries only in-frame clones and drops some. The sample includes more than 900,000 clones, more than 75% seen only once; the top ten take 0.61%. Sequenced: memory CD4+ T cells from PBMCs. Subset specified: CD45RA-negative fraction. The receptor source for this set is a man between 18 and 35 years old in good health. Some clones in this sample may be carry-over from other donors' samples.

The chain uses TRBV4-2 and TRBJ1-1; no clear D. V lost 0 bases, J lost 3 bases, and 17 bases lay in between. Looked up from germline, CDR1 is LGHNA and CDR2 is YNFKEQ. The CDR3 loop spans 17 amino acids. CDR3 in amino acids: CASSQDRLMGGDTEAFF. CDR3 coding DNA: TGTGCCAGCAGCCAAGATCGATTAATGGGAGGCGACACTGAAGCTTTCTTT.

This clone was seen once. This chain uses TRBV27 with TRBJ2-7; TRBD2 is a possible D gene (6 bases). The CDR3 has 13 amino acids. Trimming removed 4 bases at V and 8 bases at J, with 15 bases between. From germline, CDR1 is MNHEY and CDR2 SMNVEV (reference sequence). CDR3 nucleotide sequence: TGTGCCAGCAGTTGGGGAGGTCGAAGGCAGCAGTACTTC. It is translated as CASSWGGRRQQYF.

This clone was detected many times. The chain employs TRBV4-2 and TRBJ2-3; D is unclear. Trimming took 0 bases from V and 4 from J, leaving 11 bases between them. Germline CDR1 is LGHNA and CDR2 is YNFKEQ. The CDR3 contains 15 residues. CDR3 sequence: CASSQDLLVADTQYF. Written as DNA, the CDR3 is TGTGCCAGCAGCCAAGATCTGCTTGTGGCAGATACGCAGTATTTT.

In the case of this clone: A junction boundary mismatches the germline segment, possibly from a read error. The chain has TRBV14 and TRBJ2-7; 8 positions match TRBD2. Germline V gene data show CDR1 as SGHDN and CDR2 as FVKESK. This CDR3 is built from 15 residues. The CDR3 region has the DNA TGTGCCAGCAGCAAAGAGTTAGCGGGATTCTACGAGCAGTACTTC. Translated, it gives CASSKELAGFYEQYF.

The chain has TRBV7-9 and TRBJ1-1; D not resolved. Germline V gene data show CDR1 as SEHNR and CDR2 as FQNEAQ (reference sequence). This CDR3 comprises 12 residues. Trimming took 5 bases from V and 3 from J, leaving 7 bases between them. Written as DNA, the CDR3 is TGTGCCAGCAGCCCCCGCGACACTGAAGCTTTCTTT. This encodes CASSPRDTEAFF.

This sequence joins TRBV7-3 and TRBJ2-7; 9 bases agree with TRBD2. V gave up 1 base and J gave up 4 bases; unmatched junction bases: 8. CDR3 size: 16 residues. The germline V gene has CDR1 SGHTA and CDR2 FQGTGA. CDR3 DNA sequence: TGTGCCAGCAGCTTAAAGGTAAGCGGGAGGAGATACGAGCAGTACTTC. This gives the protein CASSLKVSGRRYEQYF.

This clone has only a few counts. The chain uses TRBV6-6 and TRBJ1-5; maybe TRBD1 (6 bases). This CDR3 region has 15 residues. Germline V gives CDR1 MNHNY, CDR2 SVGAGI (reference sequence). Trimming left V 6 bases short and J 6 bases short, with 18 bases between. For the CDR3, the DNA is TGTGCCAGCAGACCAACCGGGGGGCAAGGTCAGCCCCAGCATTTT. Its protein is CASRPTGGQGQPQHF.

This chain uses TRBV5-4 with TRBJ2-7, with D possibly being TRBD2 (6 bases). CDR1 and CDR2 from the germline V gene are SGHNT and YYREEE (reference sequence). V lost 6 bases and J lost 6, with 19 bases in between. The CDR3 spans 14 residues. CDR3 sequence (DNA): TGTGCCAGCACCCTTCGAGGAGGGCCGTTCGAGCAGTACTTC. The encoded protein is CASTLRGGPFEQYF.

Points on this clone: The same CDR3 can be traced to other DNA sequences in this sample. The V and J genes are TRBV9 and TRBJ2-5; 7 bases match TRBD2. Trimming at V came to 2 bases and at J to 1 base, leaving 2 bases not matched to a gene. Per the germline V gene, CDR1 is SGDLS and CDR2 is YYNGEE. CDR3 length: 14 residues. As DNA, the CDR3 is TGTGCCAGCAGCGTGGGGAGGGCCCAAGAGACCCAGTACTTC. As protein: CASSVGRAQETQYF.

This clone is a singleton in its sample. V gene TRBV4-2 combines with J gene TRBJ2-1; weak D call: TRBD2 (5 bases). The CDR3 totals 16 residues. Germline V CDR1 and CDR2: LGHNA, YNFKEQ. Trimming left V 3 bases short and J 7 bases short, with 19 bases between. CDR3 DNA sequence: TGTGCCAGCAGCCACCCGGATGGAGGCTTAACAAATGAGCAGTTCTTC. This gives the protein CASSHPDGGLTNEQFF.

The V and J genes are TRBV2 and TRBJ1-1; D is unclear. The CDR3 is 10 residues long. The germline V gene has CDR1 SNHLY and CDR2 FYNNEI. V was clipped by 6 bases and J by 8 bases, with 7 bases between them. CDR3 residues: CASRYREAFF. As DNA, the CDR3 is TGTGCCAGCAGGTACCGAGAAGCTTTCTTT.